A single TCR beta chain is shown here with its context. The antigen remains unidentified. Trimming shortened V by 5 bases and J by 3 bases, and 15 bases separated the two germline ends. Per the germline V gene, CDR1 is SGHAT and CDR2 is FQNNGV. This CDR3 comprises 15 residues. The data were taken from a study of cytomegalovirus exposure and HLA in healthy donors. General observations from the study: An analysis was carried out later, and it reportedly showed fewer N-insertions in an Asian-associated ancestry cluster than the roughly 700-donor mean.

The study ran its PCR with 60 Vbeta and 13 Jbeta primers. Per the original methods: Later analysis identified 80 million to 85 million unique TCR beta chains, about 12 million shared. Data came from immunoSEQ multiplex PCR; TCRdb stores just in-frame clones and leaves some out. V and J calls and clone size are copied from that table; D and trimming were computed from the DNA. In the table there are 150,000 to 200,000 clones, roughly 74% of which are singletons. The source of this sequence is a woman aged 30 to 39 in good health and CMV-seropositive. V and J are TRBV11-2 and TRBJ2-3, with D possibly TRBD2 on 5 matching bases. The sequenced material came from PBMCs. The CDR3 DNA follows: TGTGCCAGCAGCCCGGGAACGGGAACTACAGATACGCAGTATTTT. This gives the protein CASSPGTGTTDTQYF.